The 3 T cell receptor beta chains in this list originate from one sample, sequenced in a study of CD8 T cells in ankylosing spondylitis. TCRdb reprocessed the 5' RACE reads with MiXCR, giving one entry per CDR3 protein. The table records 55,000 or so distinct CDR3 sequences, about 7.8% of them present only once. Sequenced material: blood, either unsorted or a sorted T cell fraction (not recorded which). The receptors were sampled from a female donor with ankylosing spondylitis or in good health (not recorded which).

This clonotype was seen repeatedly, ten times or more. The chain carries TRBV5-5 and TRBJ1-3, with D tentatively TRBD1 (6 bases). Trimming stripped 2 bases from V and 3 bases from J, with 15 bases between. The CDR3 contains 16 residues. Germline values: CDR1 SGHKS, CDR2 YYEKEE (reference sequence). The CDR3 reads CASSLTGNELGNTIYF. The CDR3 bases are TGTGCCAGCAGCTTAACAGGGAACGAGCTTGGAAACACCATATATTTT.

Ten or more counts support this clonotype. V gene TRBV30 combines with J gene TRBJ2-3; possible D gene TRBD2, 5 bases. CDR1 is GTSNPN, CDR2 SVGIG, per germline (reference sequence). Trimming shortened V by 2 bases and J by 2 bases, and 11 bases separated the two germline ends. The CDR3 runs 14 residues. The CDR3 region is CAWSPGSYTDTQYF. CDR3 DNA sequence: TGTGCCTGGAGTCCGGGGTCCTACACAGATACGCAGTATTTT.

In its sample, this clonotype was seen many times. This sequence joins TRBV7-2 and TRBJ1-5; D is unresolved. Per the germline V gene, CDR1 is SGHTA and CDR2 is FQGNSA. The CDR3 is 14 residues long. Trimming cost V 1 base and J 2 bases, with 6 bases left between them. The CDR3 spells CASSLVMGNQPQHF. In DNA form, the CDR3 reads TGTGCCAGCAGCTTAGTTATGGGCAATCAGCCCCAGCATTTT.